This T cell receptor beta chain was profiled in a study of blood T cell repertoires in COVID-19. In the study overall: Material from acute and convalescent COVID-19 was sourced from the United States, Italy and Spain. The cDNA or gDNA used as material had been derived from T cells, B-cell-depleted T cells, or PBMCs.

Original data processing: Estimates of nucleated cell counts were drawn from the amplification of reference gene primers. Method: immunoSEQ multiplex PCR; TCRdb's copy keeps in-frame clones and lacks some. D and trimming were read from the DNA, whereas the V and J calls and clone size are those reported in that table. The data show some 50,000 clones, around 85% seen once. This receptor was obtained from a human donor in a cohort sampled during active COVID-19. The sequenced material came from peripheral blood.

CDR3 sequence: CASSISGTATDTQYF. For the CDR3, the DNA is TGTGCCAGCAGCATTAGCGGGACTGCGACAGATACGCAGTATTTT. The chain combines TRBV7-9 with TRBJ2-3; 8 bases fit TRBD2. Unmatched junction bases numbered 7, after V lost 5 bases and J lost 3 bases. This CDR3 is built from 15 residues. From germline, CDR1 is SEHNR and CDR2 FQNEAQ (reference sequence). Complete variable domain (other parts from reference TRBV7-9 and TRBJ2-3): DTGVSQNPRHKITKRGQNVTFRCDPISEHNRLYWYRQTLGQGPEFLTYFQNEAQLEKSRLLSDRFSAERPKGSFSTLEIQRTEQGDSAMYLCASSISGTATDTQYFGPGTRLTVL.